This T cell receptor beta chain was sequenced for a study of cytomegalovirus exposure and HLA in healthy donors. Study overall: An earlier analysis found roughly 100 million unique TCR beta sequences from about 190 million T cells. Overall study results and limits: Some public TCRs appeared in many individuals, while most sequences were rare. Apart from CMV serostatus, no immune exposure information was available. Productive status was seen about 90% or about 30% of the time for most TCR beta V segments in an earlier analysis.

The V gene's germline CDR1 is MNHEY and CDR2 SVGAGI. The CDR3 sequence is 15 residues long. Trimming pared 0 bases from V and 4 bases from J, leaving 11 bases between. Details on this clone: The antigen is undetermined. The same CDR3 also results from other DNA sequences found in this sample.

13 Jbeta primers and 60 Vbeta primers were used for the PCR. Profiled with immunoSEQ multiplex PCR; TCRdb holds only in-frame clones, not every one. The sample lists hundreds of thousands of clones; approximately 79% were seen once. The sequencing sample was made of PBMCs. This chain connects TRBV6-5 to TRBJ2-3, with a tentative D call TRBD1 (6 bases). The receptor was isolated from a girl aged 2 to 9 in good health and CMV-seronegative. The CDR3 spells CASSYSGGASDTQYF. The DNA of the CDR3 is TGTGCCAGCAGTTACTCTGGGGGCGCATCAGATACGCAGTATTTT.